Following are 20 T cell receptor beta chains from one sample sequenced in a study of cytomegalovirus exposure and HLA in healthy donors. A multiplex PCR was run with 60 Vbeta primers and 13 Jbeta primers. Generated by immunoSEQ multiplex PCR, the TCRdb table keeps only in-frame clones and is missing some. The sample comprises over 150,000 clones, roughly three quarters of which are singletons, and 13% rests with the top ten. The specimen was PBMCs. These receptors were collected from a woman in her forties or fifties in good health and CMV-seropositive.

This chain connects TRBV7-3 to TRBJ2-5, with D possibly matching TRBD2 (5 bases). The ends were cut back, 2 bases at V and 9 bases at J, with 13 bases in the middle. The germline V gene encodes CDR1 SGHTA and CDR2 FQGTGA. The CDR3 runs to 13 residues. The CDR3 DNA sequence: TGTGCCAGCAGCTTAGGGCAGGACGGGGCCCAGTACTTC. This codes for CASSLGQDGAQYF.

The rearrangement uses TRBV10-3 and TRBJ2-3, with D tentatively TRBD2 (7 bases). CDR1 is ENHRY and CDR2 is SYGVKD in the germline V gene. Trimming removed 3 bases at V and 1 base at J, with 14 bases between. This CDR3 region has 16 residues. CDR3: CAISDPGGGRTDTQYF. The CDR3 DNA reads TGTGCCATCAGTGATCCGGGGGGCGGACGCACAGATACGCAGTATTTT.

This clone was detected a few times. J is TRBJ1-5 and V is TRBV15, with a tentative D call TRBD1 (6 bases). The V end lost 0 bases, the J end lost 6 bases, and 18 bases lay between the germline ends. The CDR3 totals 17 residues. Germline loops: CDR1 LNHNV, CDR2 YYDKDF (reference sequence). The CDR3 here is CATSREGGAGASQPQHF. The CDR3 nucleotides read TGTGCCACCAGCAGAGAAGGGGGTGCGGGGGCGAGTCAGCCCCAGCATTTT.

The table lists this clone with a count of one. This chain connects TRBV4-2 to TRBJ2-2; D gene uncertain. Per the germline V gene, CDR1 is LGHNA and CDR2 is YNFKEQ. Trimming left V 5 bases short and J 4 bases short, with 5 bases between. The CDR3 totals 12 residues. The chain's CDR3 is CASSIVTGELFF. CDR3 in DNA: TGTGCCAGCAGCATCGTCACCGGGGAGCTGTTTTTT.

The V and J genes are TRBV19 and TRBJ2-7, with D perhaps matching TRBD1 (5 bases). Trimming cost V 7 bases and J 2 bases, with 12 bases left between them. Germline V gives CDR1 LNHDA, CDR2 SQIVND (reference sequence). This CDR3 comprises 13 residues. The CDR3 DNA is TGTGCCAGTACCCCTGGGGCGACCTACGAGCAGTACTTC. Protein product: CASTPGATYEQYF.

This chain joins TRBV2 and TRBJ1-5, with TRBD1 matching 9 bases. The CDR3 totals 13 residues. V dropped 6 bases and J dropped 7; count of bases not matched to a gene: 4. CDR1 and CDR2 from the germline V gene are SNHLY and FYNNEI. In DNA form, the CDR3 reads TGTGCCAGCAGCCAGGGACAGGGACAGCCCCAGCATTTT. This gives the protein CASSQGQGQPQHF.

V and J are TRBV7-3 and TRBJ1-1; D uncertain. Germline values: CDR1 SGHTA, CDR2 FQGTGA. This CDR3 is built from 13 residues. With 5 bases removed from V and 2 bases from J, the gap between germline ends came to 9 bases. Here the CDR3 DNA reads TGTGCCAGCAGCGAGGGTCGCAACACTGAAGCTTTCTTT. Translated: CASSEGRNTEAFF.

This clone showed up just a few times. This chain joins TRBV7-9 and TRBJ2-7, with D maybe TRBD1 (6 bases). Looked up from germline, CDR1 is SEHNR and CDR2 is FQNEAQ (reference sequence). Trimming took 5 bases from V and 4 from J, leaving 9 bases between them. CDR3 length equals 12 residues. CDR3 region: CASSIQGYEQYF. The CDR3 DNA sequence: TGTGCCAGCAGCATACAGGGTTACGAGCAGTACTTC.

This rearrangement joins TRBV4-1 to TRBJ2-4; TRBD2 agrees at 8 bases. CDR1 MGHRA and CDR2 YSYEKL come from the germline V gene. The CDR3 totals 17 residues. V lost 3 bases, J lost 6 bases, and 13 bases stayed unmatched. The CDR3 nucleotides read TGCGCCAGCAGCCAGACTCCATCGGGTGCGGGGGGAAACATTCAGTACTTC. Amino acid sequence: CASSQTPSGAGGNIQYF.

The gene calls are TRBV19 and TRBJ2-1; D is uncertain. Germline CDR1 is LNHDA and CDR2 is SQIVND (reference sequence). V was pared by 7 bases and J by 3 bases, with 4 bases between. The CDR3 extends over 11 amino acids. The CDR3 is CASTGYNEQFF. In nucleotides, the CDR3 is TGTGCCAGTACCGGCTACAATGAGCAGTTCTTC.

V usage is TRBV18 and J usage is TRBJ1-3; TRBD1 is a possible D gene (6 bases). Germline V gene data show CDR1 as KGHSH and CDR2 as LQKENI. V was trimmed by 2 bases and J by 2 bases, leaving 13 bases between them. The CDR3 is made up of 16 amino acids. CDR3 protein: CASSPSTGITGNTIYF. In DNA, the CDR3 is TGTGCCAGCTCACCATCAACAGGGATAACTGGAAACACCATATATTTT.

V is TRBV9 and J is TRBJ2-3; 11 bases are shared with TRBD2. Trimming cost V 2 bases and J 8 bases; bases outside gene matches: 7. Germline values: CDR1 SGDLS, CDR2 YYNGEE. This CDR3 contains 15 residues. CDR3 residues: CASSVVAGGPSTQYF. The CDR3 coding sequence is TGTGCCAGCAGCGTGGTAGCGGGGGGGCCCAGTACGCAGTATTTT.

This rearrangement joins TRBV2 to TRBJ2-2; the match to TRBD2 covers 14 bases. This CDR3 has 14 amino acids. V was clipped by 6 bases and J by 6 bases; unmatched bases: 0. CDR1 and CDR2 (germline): SNHLY, FYNNEI. DNA of the CDR3: TGTGCCAGCAGGACTAGCGGGGGGGCCGGGGAGCTGTTTTTT. Translating it yields CASRTSGGAGELFF.

The chain has TRBV28 and TRBJ1-2; 8 bases agree with TRBD1. Losses at the gene ends were 5 bases for V and 8 bases for J; bases not matched to a gene: 13. Germline CDR1 MDHEN, CDR2 SYDVKM. The CDR3 loop spans 15 amino acids. CDR3 residues: CASSSNQGARRGYTF. In nucleotides, the CDR3 is TGTGCCAGCAGTAGCAATCAGGGGGCGCGTCGGGGCTACACCTTC.

This sequence joins TRBV25-1 and TRBJ2-5, with 9 bases matching TRBD1. TRBJ2-7 explains the end of the DNA better; the J call may be wrong. This CDR3 spans 16 amino acids. CDR1 and CDR2 (germline): MGHDK, SYGVNS. In nucleotides, the CDR3 is TGTGCCAGCACAGGCGGGACAGGGACGATTACCTACGAGCAGTACTTC. Residues: CASTGGTGTITYEQYF.

The chain recombines TRBV6-5 with TRBJ1-4; D is undetermined. The CDR3 runs 12 residues. The V gene lost 6 bases and the J gene lost 7 bases, with 9 bases spanning the gap. Per germline, CDR1 MNHEY and CDR2 SVGAGI. As DNA, the CDR3 is TGTGCCAGCAGCCCAGGACTTGAAAAACTGTTTTTT. Translating gives CASSPGLEKLFF.

This clone was seen more than once but under ten times. The chain has TRBV6-6 and TRBJ2-5; perhaps TRBD2 as D (6 bases). Matching the DNA end better, TRBJ2-7 makes the J call doubtful. The CDR3 is made up of 14 amino acids. In germline, CDR1 is MNHNY, CDR2 SVGAGI (reference sequence). The CDR3 protein is CASRAGTAPREQYF. The CDR3, as DNA: TGTGCCAGCAGGGCGGGGACGGCTCCCCGCGAGCAGTACTTC.

This chain links TRBV5-4 with TRBJ1-2, with 8 bases identical to TRBD1. V lost 5 bases and J lost 10; bases outside the gene matches: 10. Germline V gene sequence: CDR1 SGHNT, CDR2 YYREEE (reference sequence). The CDR3 length is 13 residues. The CDR3 is CASRTDRVETYTF. DNA for the CDR3: TGTGCCAGCAGGACGGACAGGGTGGAAACCTACACCTTC.

The gene calls are TRBV6-1 and TRBJ2-1, with 7 bases matching TRBD2. CDR1 and CDR2 (germline): MNHNS, SASEGT. The CDR3 length is 15 residues. V gave up 11 bases and J gave up 0 bases; unmatched junction bases: 10. CDR3 coding DNA: TGTGCCCTATCCCGGACGGGGGGCTCCTACAATGAGCAGTTCTTC. Amino acid sequence: CALSRTGGSYNEQFF.

This sequence joins TRBV5-1 and TRBJ2-2; 9 nucleotides agree with TRBD1. Germline CDR1 is SGHRS and CDR2 is YFSETQ. The CDR3 length is 15 residues. Trimming at V came to 4 bases and at J to 5 bases, leaving 6 bases not matched to a gene. The CDR3: CASSTDRGATGELFF. CDR3 bases: TGCGCCAGCAGCACCGACAGGGGGGCGACCGGGGAGCTGTTTTTT.